The rows below give T cell receptor beta chains drawn from one sample of a study of tumor-infiltrating lymphocytes in primary liver carcinoma. TCRdb used MiXCR to reprocess the multiplex PCR reads, holding one entry per CDR3 protein. Among 330,000 or so distinct CDR3 sequences, about 65% were seen once, and the ten largest hold about 6%. Sequencing input: peripheral blood. All receptors come from a middle-aged man with primary liver carcinoma and hepatitis B virus infection. CDR3s leave out the opening cysteine and the closing phenylalanine or tryptophan. The order of the fields is V gene, CDR3 length, D gene, J gene, CDR3 protein. D genes are given only for firm matches.

>TRBV11-2|12|.|TRBJ2-2
ASAHRGSTGELF
>TRBV11-2|14|.|TRBJ2-7
ASVPSSYTSEGEQY
>TRBV11-2|10|.|TRBJ2-1
ASSPSHSEQF
>TRBV6-1|10|.|TRBJ1-1
ASSPPSIEAS
>TRBV30|10|TRBD1|TRBJ1-2
ATQGAIYGYT
>TRBV12-3/TRBV12-4|13|.|TRBJ1-2
ASSFRQGFNYGYT
>TRBV5-4|12|.|TRBJ2-2
ASNLAEITGELF
>TRBV5-5|15|TRBD2|TRBJ2-1
ASSLVLGRASYNEQF
>TRBV5-1|12|.|TRBJ2-7
ASTSTSGAGEQY
>TRBV11-2|14|.|TRBJ2-3
ARSLDQGRLSGMQY
>TRBV6-7|12|.|TRBJ1-5
ASSYESGAQPQH
>TRBV4-2|13|TRBD2|TRBJ2-5
ARSQDQSTSGTQY
>TRBV11-2|13|.|TRBJ1-5
ASSPSLFSNQPQH
>TRBV7-9|9|.|TRBJ2-3
TSSPINTQY
>TRBV6-2/TRBV6-3|10|.|TRBJ1-2
ASLRVDYGYT
>TRBV6-5|12|.|TRBJ2-6
ASSSKGYGNVLT
>TRBV11-1|14|TRBD2|TRBJ2-7
ASSSSGLAGSYEQY
>TRBV4-1|12|.|TRBJ2-3
ASSQARTSDTQY
>TRBV6-1|16|.|TRBJ2-7
VSSISRVNSRTTYEQY
>TRBV29-1|11|.|TRBJ2-7
SVENLIGGEQY